The 16 T cell receptor beta chains below all came from one sample that was sequenced in a study of blood T cell repertoires in COVID-19. The data were produced by immunoSEQ multiplex PCR, yet TCRdb's version contains in-frame clones alone and is incomplete. The table lists hundreds of thousands of clones, about 88% of them singletons. The sequenced sample consisted of peripheral blood. These receptors were obtained from a woman in her thirties or forties who had recovered from COVID-19.

The chain carries TRBV18 and TRBJ2-1; 11 nucleotides match TRBD2. This CDR3 comprises 16 residues. The trim removed 3 bases at V and 5 bases at J, leaving 6 bases unmatched. From germline, CDR1 is KGHSH and CDR2 LQKENI. The CDR3 sequence: CASSPNTGLADNEQFF. The CDR3 DNA sequence: TGTGCCAGCTCACCGAATACGGGACTAGCGGACAATGAGCAGTTCTTC.

The chain has TRBV28 and TRBJ2-7, with 7 bases identical to TRBD2. Germline CDR1 is MDHEN and CDR2 is SYDVKM. After removal of 5 bases from V and 2 bases from J, the junction contained 6 bases not matched to a gene. The CDR3 totals 14 residues. In nucleotides, the CDR3 is TGTGCCAGCAGTCGGGGGGAGCCCCCCTACGAGCAGTACTTC. This sequence encodes CASSRGEPPYEQYF.

V is TRBV30 and J is TRBJ1-4; a weak D match, TRBD1 (5 bases). Germline CDR1 GTSNPN, CDR2 SVGIG (reference sequence). CDR3 size: 12 residues. Trimming pared 5 bases from V and 1 base from J, leaving 5 bases between. The CDR3 loop is CAWDRTNEKLFF. CDR3 nucleotides: TGTGCCTGGGACAGAACTAATGAAAAACTGTTTTTT.

V and J are TRBV5-1 and TRBJ2-5; TRBD1 aligns across 8 bases. This CDR3 comprises 15 residues. With 5 bases clipped from V and 5 bases from J, the junction kept 11 bases outside the gene matches. Looked up from germline, CDR1 is SGHRS and CDR2 is YFSETQ. DNA for the CDR3: TGCGCCAGCAGTCTGGCAGGGGGCAGGTGGGAGACCCAGTACTTC. Its protein is CASSLAGGRWETQYF.

Only one count was recorded for this clone. The V call is TRBV2, the J call TRBJ1-4; 8 bases are a match to TRBD1. CDR3 length: 14 residues. CDR1 SNHLY and CDR2 FYNNEI come from the germline V gene. Trimming took 4 bases from V and 6 from J; bases not matched to a gene: 4. This chain's CDR3 is CASSAETGDEKLFF. Written as DNA, the CDR3 is TGTGCCAGCAGTGCCGAGACAGGGGATGAAAAACTGTTTTTT.

CDR3 protein: CATNGENNSPLHF. The CDR3 nucleotides are TGTGCCACCAACGGGGAGAACAATTCACCCCTCCACTTT. The chain employs TRBV19 and TRBJ1-6, with D hard to call. With 10 bases removed from V and 7 bases from J, the gap between germline ends came to 14 bases. Per germline, CDR1 LNHDA and CDR2 SQIVND (reference sequence). The CDR3 totals 13 residues.

V and J are TRBV5-1 and TRBJ2-6; 7 positions match TRBD1. The CDR3 covers 18 residues. Germline loops: CDR1 SGHRS, CDR2 YFSETQ. V was clipped by 3 bases and J by 3 bases; unmatched bases: 12. The CDR3: CASSWGQWISLGANVLTF. CDR3 sequence (DNA): TGCGCCAGCAGCTGGGGACAGTGGATCTCTCTTGGGGCCAACGTCCTGACTTTC. Looking up the rest from reference TRBV5-1 and TRBJ2-6 gives the full variable domain: KAGVTQTPRYLIKTRGQQVTLSCSPISGHRSVSWYQQTPGQGLQFLFEYFSETQRNKGNFPGRFSGRQFSNSRSEMNVSTLELGDSALYLCASSWGQWISLGANVLTFGAGSRLTVL.

The CDR3 bases are TGTGCCAGCAGTGAAGCCCCTCGCACTGAAGCTTTCTTT. As protein: CASSEAPRTEAFF. This rearrangement joins TRBV2 to TRBJ1-1, with no clear D. Trimming shortened V by 0 bases and J by 4 bases, and 6 bases separated the two germline ends. Germline CDR1 reads SNHLY; CDR2 reads FYNNEI. CDR3 length: 13 residues.

The chain has TRBV11-3 and TRBJ2-3; no clear D. Germline V gene lookup returns CDR1 SGHNT and CDR2 YENEEA. Deletions cut 7 bases from V and 1 base from J, with 6 bases between. The CDR3 consists of 12 residues. CDR3 loop: CASKSGTDTQYF. The CDR3 DNA reads TGTGCCAGCAAAAGCGGCACAGATACGCAGTATTTT.

The chain is built from TRBV19 and TRBJ2-5; possibly TRBD1 for D (5 bases). Looked up from germline, CDR1 is LNHDA and CDR2 is SQIVND (reference sequence). V was clipped by 2 bases and J by 5 bases, with 12 bases between them. The CDR3 totals 14 residues. This CDR3 is CASSISGLSETQYF. The CDR3 DNA reads as TGTGCCAGTAGTATATCAGGGTTGTCGGAGACCCAGTACTTC.

This CDR3 is CASSLQPGTPGGYYEQYF. Here the CDR3 DNA reads TGTGCCAGCAGTCTCCAACCCGGGACACCGGGGGGATACTACGAGCAGTACTTC. This chain links TRBV27 with TRBJ2-7; D perhaps matches TRBD2 (7 bases). Trimming removed 5 bases from V and 3 bases from J, with 26 bases in between. CDR1 is MNHEY and CDR2 is SMNVEV in the germline V gene (reference sequence). This CDR3 region has 18 residues.

The CDR3 region is CASSPRDRVLTEAFF. The CDR3 DNA is TGTGCCAGCAGCCCCCGGGACAGGGTTCTTACTGAAGCTTTCTTT. This chain links TRBV11-3 with TRBJ1-1; 9 bases line up with TRBD1. Per the germline V gene, CDR1 is SGHNT and CDR2 is YENEEA. This CDR3 has 15 amino acids. V shed 5 bases and J 5 bases; nucleotides not matched to a gene: 9.

This chain connects TRBV19 to TRBJ1-3; no firm D call. Germline V gene lookup returns CDR1 LNHDA and CDR2 SQIVND (reference sequence). Trimming cost V 3 bases and J 0 bases, with 9 bases left between them. The CDR3 spans 15 residues. The CDR3 DNA reads as TGTGCCAGTAGTATCGACGCGGTCTCTGGAAACACCATATATTTT. This sequence encodes CASSIDAVSGNTIYF.

This chain joins TRBV5-1 and TRBJ2-1; 9 positions agree with TRBD2. Losses at the gene ends were 0 bases for V and 7 bases for J; bases not matched to a gene: 8. Germline CDR1 is SGHRS and CDR2 is YFSETQ. The CDR3 is made up of 16 amino acids. The CDR3 is CASSLVSSGVGNEQFF. The CDR3 bases are TGCGCCAGCAGCTTGGTGTCTAGCGGGGTAGGGAATGAGCAGTTCTTC.

The chain is built from TRBV5-1 and TRBJ2-7, with D uncertain. In germline, CDR1 is SGHRS, CDR2 YFSETQ. The ends were cut back, 0 bases at V and 3 bases at J, with 7 bases in the middle. The length of the CDR3 is 13 residues. For the CDR3, the DNA is TGCGCCAGCAGCTTGGGGCAGGACTACGAGCAGTACTTC. Translating it yields CASSLGQDYEQYF.

The chain uses TRBV9 and TRBJ2-1, with 9 bases aligning to TRBD2. The CDR3 is 15 amino acids. The germline V gene has CDR1 SGDLS and CDR2 YYNGEE. The trim removed 0 bases at V and 6 bases at J, leaving 4 bases unmatched. The chain's CDR3 is CASSVAGTSSNEQFF. The CDR3 DNA reads TGTGCCAGCAGCGTAGCCGGGACTAGCAGCAATGAGCAGTTCTTC.